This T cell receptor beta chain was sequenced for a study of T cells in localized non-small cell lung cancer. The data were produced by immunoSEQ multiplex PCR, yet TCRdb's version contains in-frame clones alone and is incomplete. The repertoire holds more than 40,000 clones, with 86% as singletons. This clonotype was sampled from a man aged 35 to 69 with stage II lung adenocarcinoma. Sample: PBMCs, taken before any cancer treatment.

The CDR3 sequence is CAIRVLQGGEQYV. CDR3 in DNA: TGTGCCATCAGGGTACTACAGGGAGGTGAGCAGTACGTC. V usage is TRBV10-3 and J usage is TRBJ2-7, with D perhaps matching TRBD1 or TRBD2 (6 bases each). Germline-derived CDR1 and CDR2 are ENHRY and SYGVKD. The CDR3 runs to 13 residues. Trimming shortened V by 6 bases and J by 7 bases, and 16 bases separated the two germline ends.